The rows below give T cell receptor beta chains drawn from one sample of a study of siplizumab effects on memory and regulatory T cells. The method was immunoSEQ multiplex PCR; TCRdb's version includes in-frame clones alone and lacks a portion of them. The table has more than 85,000 clones, roughly 92% seen once; the top ten hold over 0.55%. Sequencing was carried out using Tregs sorted from blood. Receptors were obtained from a human donor in good health. CDR3s include the opening cysteine and the closing phenylalanine or tryptophan.

TRBV27	TRBJ2-4	16	CASSLSTGRAKNIQYF
TRBV28	TRBJ1-1	12	CASSPTRGKAFF
TRBV5-4	TRBJ2-5	16	CASSWGGRALQETQYF
TRBV10-2	TRBJ2-7	11	CASSNQNEQYF
TRBV5-1	TRBJ2-7	13	CASRQTPLREQYF
TRBV9	TRBJ1-4	15	CASSVGVGTPEKLFF
TRBV7-9	TRBJ1-1	16	CASGILTGRWGTEAFF
TRBV11-1	TRBJ2-7	14	CASSLTGTIDEQYF
TRBV28	TRBJ2-2	15	CASREDSTGPGELFF
TRBV19	TRBJ2-2	16	CASSIGRTKQTGELFF
TRBV28	TRBJ2-6	16	CASSQAGGSGANVLTF